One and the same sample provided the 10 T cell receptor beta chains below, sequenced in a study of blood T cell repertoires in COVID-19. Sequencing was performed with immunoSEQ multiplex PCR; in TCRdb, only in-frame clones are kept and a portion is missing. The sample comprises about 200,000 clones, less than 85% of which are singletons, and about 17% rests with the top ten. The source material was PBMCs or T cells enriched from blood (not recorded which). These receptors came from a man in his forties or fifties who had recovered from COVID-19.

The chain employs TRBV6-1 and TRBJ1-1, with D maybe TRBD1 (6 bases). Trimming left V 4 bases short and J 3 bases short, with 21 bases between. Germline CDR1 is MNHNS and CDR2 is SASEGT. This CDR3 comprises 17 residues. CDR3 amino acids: CASSGPLRGAGYTEAFF. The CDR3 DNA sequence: TGTGCCAGCAGTGGCCCGTTACGGGGGGCAGGCTACACTGAAGCTTTCTTT.

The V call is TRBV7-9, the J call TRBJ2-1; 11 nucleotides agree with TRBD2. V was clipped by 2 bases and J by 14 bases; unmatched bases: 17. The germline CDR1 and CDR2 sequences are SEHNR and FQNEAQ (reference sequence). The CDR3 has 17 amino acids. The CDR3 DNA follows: TGTGCCAGCAGCTTATTGGGGATAGCGGGAGGGCCCTTCACAAAGTTCTTC. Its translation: CASSLLGIAGGPFTKFF.

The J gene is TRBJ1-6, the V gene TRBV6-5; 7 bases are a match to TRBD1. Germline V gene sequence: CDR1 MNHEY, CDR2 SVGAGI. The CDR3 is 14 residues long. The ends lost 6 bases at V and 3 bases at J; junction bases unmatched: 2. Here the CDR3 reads CASRRDSYNSPLHF. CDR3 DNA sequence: TGTGCCAGCAGACGGGACAGCTATAATTCACCCCTCCACTTT.

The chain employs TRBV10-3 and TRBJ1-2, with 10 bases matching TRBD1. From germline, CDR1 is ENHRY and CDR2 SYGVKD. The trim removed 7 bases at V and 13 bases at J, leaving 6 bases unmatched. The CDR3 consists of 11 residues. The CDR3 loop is CAIIGQGEITF. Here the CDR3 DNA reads TGTGCCATCATCGGACAGGGGGAAATCACCTTC.

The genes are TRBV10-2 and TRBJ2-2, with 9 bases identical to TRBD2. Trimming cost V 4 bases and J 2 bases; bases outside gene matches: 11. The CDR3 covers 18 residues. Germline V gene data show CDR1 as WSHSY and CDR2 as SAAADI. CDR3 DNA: TGCGCCAGCAGTGCATCCCTGGCCCTAGCGGGAAACACCGGGGAGCTGTTTTTT. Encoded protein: CASSASLALAGNTGELFF.

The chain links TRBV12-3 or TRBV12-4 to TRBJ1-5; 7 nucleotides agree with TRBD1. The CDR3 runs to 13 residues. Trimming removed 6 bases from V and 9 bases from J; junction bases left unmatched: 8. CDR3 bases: TGTGCCAGCAGCAACAGGGGAGAAGGGCCCCAGCATTTT. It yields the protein CASSNRGEGPQHF.

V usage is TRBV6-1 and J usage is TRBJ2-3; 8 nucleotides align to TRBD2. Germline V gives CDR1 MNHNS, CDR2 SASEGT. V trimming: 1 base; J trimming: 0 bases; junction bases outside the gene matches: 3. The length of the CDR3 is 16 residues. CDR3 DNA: TGTGCCAGCAGTGAAGTTAGCGGGGCGAGCACAGATACGCAGTATTTT. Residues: CASSEVSGASTDTQYF.

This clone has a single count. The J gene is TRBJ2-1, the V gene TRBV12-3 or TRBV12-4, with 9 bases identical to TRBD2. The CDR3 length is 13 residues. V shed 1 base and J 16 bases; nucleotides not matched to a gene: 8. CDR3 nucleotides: TGTGCCAGCAGTTTAGAGGGTGGGACTAGCTTTTTCTTC. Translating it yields CASSLEGGTSFFF.

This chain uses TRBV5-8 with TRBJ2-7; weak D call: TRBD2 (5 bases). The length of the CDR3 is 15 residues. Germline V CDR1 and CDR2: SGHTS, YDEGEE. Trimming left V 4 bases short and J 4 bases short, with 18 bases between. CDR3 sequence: CASSPRGLGVYEQYF. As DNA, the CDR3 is TGTGCCAGCAGCCCGCGTGGGTTGGGAGTATACGAGCAGTACTTC.

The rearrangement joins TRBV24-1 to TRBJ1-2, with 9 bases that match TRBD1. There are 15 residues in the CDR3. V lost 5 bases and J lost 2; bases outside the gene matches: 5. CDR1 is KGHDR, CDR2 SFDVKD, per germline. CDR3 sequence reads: CATSASGTGNYGYTF. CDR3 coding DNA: TGTGCCACCAGTGCCTCTGGGACAGGGAACTATGGCTACACCTTC.